Listed below are T cell receptor beta chains from one sample, sequenced in a study of T-cell reconstitution after alpha-beta-depleted transplantation in children. MiXCR was run by TCRdb on the PCR reads, yielding one entry per CDR3 protein. Of fewer than 400,000 distinct CDR3 sequences in the sample, roughly 21% are singletons; the top ten hold 3.5% to 4%. The specimen was PBMCs from the stem cell graft donor, collected from the stem cell graft. The receptors derive from a human donor who donated a stem cell graft to a child with acute myeloid leukemia. Both conserved end residues are part of each CDR3. The D gene is left open where the match is weak. For some rows the clone size is stated as once, few or many, or as a class when expanded; others skip it.

j_call	v_call	clone_size	d_call	cdr3_aa	cdr3_nt
TRBJ2-1	TRBV7-8	few	-	CASSTFSRGGFF	TGTGCCAGCAGCACGTTCTCCCGCGGAGGGTTCTTC
TRBJ2-3	TRBV12-3/TRBV12-4	-	-	CASSLSAESDTQYF	TGTGCCAGCAGTTTATCAGCTGAGTCAGATACGCAGTATTTT
TRBJ2-3	TRBV29-1	many	-	CSVEGNSTDTQYF	TGCAGCGTTGAAGGGAATAGCACAGATACGCAGTATTTT
TRBJ2-7	TRBV11-2	few	-	CASSLGFSGEQYF	TGTGCCAGCAGCTTAGGGTTCAGTGGCGAGCAGTACTTC
TRBJ2-3	TRBV12-3/TRBV12-4	many	-	CASSSTGTDTQYF	TGTGCCAGCAGTTCGACAGGCACAGATACGCAGTATTTT
TRBJ2-1	TRBV28	-	TRBD1	CASISQGSYNEQFF	TGTGCCAGCATATCACAGGGGTCCTACAATGAGCAGTTCTTC
TRBJ2-1	TRBV5-6	few	-	CASSSGILLYNEQFF	TGTGCCAGCAGCTCGGGAATCCTTCTTTACAATGAGCAGTTCTTC
TRBJ2-7	TRBV6-2/TRBV6-3	few	TRBD1	CASKADRTYEQYF	TGTGCCAGCAAGGCGGACAGGACCTACGAGCAGTACTTC
TRBJ1-1	TRBV7-9	few	TRBD1	CASSLEQGGRGTEAFF	TGTGCCAGCAGCTTAGAACAGGGGGGCCGCGGCACTGAAGCTTTCTTT
TRBJ2-1	TRBV12-3/TRBV12-4	-	-	CASSGDWRVLFF	TGTGCCAGCAGTGGGGACTGGCGGGTGTTGTTCTTC
TRBJ2-2	TRBV6-1	-	-	CASSRSGTFHTGELFF	TGTGCCAGCAGTCGATCAGGAACATTCCACACCGGGGAGCTGTTTTTT
TRBJ2-7	TRBV30	-	TRBD2	CAWSTASGAYEQYF	TGTGCCTGGAGTACGGCTAGCGGAGCCTACGAGCAGTACTTC
TRBJ2-1	TRBV5-1	few	-	CASSLRFWDNEQFF	TGCGCCAGCAGCTTGCGTTTCTGGGACAATGAGCAGTTCTTC
TRBJ1-1	TRBV2	-	-	CASKGGAVDTEAFF	TGTGCCAGCAAGGGGGGCGCGGTGGACACTGAAGCTTTCTTT
TRBJ2-7	TRBV4-1	-	TRBD1	CASTRLDRGRHEQYF	TGCGCCAGCACCCGCTTAGACAGGGGTCGTCACGAGCAGTACTTC
TRBJ2-2	TRBV25-1	-	TRBD2	CASSGLAGYTGELFF	TGTGCCAGCAGTGGTCTAGCGGGGTACACCGGGGAGCTGTTTTTT
TRBJ2-7	TRBV15	-	-	CATSSLPRGGYEQYF	TGTGCCACCAGCTCCCTCCCGAGAGGAGGGTACGAGCAGTACTTC
TRBJ2-1	TRBV27	-	TRBD2	CASSLTSGRPNEQFF	TGTGCCAGCAGTTTAACCAGCGGGAGGCCCAATGAGCAGTTCTTC
TRBJ2-7	TRBV4-3	few	-	CASSQDPGSLYEQYF	TGCGCCAGCAGCCAAGATCCAGGGAGTCTCTACGAGCAGTACTTC
TRBJ2-2	TRBV5-1	-	-	CASSLIHDTGELFF	TGCGCCAGCAGCTTGATCCACGACACCGGGGAGCTGTTTTTT
TRBJ2-2	TRBV20-1	-	-	CSATSAMNTGELFF	TGCAGTGCCACCTCAGCTATGAACACCGGGGAGCTGTTTTTT
TRBJ2-7	TRBV12-3/TRBV12-4	few	-	CASSYLDSYEQYF	TGTGCCAGCAGCTACCTAGATTCCTACGAGCAGTACTTC
TRBJ2-2	TRBV15	few	-	CATSRDSGGASGELFF	TGTGCCACCAGCAGAGATTCGGGGGGCGCGTCCGGGGAGCTGTTTTTT